A selection of T cell receptor beta chains follows, all from one sample in a study of blood T cell repertoires in COVID-19. Sequencing was performed with immunoSEQ multiplex PCR; in TCRdb, only in-frame clones are kept and a portion is missing. The profile shows about 180,000 clones, roughly 77% of them singletons. The sequenced sample was peripheral blood. The receptors were sampled from a woman aged 80 or over with COVID-19, enrolled during active disease. Both conserved end residues are part of each CDR3. Fields, in order: D gene, clone size, J gene, V gene, CDR3 DNA, CDR3 protein. The D gene is left open where the match is weak. Clone size is stated in some rows and not others, as once, few, many or a class when expanded.

D: NA; size: NA; J: TRBJ1-2; V: TRBV5-1; DNA: TGCGCCAGCCAAGCGGGAACAGGCACCAACTATGGCTACACCTTC; CDR3: CASQAGTGTNYGYTF
D: NA; size: NA; J: TRBJ2-4; V: TRBV23-1; DNA: TGCGCCAGCAGTCCCTTAAATGCGAGAACCAAAAACATTCAGTACTTC; CDR3: CASSPLNARTKNIQYF
D: NA; size: NA; J: TRBJ2-1; V: TRBV7-9; DNA: TGTGCCAGCAGCTTAGCGGCAGGGACACACAATGAGCAGTTCTTC; CDR3: CASSLAAGTHNEQFF
D: TRBD1; size: NA; J: TRBJ1-2; V: TRBV4-3; DNA: TGCGCCAGCAGCCAGGCTGGGACAGGGGGCAGCTATGGCTACACCTTC; CDR3: CASSQAGTGGSYGYTF
D: NA; size: many; J: TRBJ1-5; V: TRBV6-1; DNA: TGTGCCAGCAGTGAATCGCGTCGGGGTGGAGATCAGCCCCAGCATTTT; CDR3: CASSESRRGGDQPQHF
D: TRBD1; size: NA; J: TRBJ1-1; V: TRBV27; DNA: TGTGCCAGCAGCGAACTACCAGGGGGCACCACTGAAGCTTTCTTT; CDR3: CASSELPGGTTEAFF
D: NA; size: NA; J: TRBJ2-3; V: TRBV4-2; DNA: TGTGCCAGCAGCCAAGAGAGAACCGGTACGCAGTATTTT; CDR3: CASSQERTGTQYF
D: NA; size: NA; J: TRBJ1-5; V: TRBV6-2/TRBV6-3; DNA: TGTGCCAGCAGCCGACAGAATAGCAATCAGCCCCAGCATTTT; CDR3: CASSRQNSNQPQHF
D: NA; size: once; J: TRBJ1-4; V: TRBV19; DNA: TGTGCCAGTAGTCTAGGGCCTCGGCCGAGGACTAATGAAAAACTGTTTTTT; CDR3: CASSLGPRPRTNEKLFF
D: NA; size: NA; J: TRBJ1-3; V: TRBV4-1; DNA: TGCGCCAGCAGCTCCCTCCTCTTAAACACCATATATTTT; CDR3: CASSSLLLNTIYF